This passage covers 5 T cell receptor beta chains from one sample sequenced in a study of T cells in Graves' hyperthyroidism and ophthalmopathy. Researchers took RNA transcripts and amplified the TCR beta CDR3 regions from them. Carried out on the TCR CDR3, a first-round RT-PCR used the HTBI primer set. Each CDR3 protein is one row after TCRdb ran MiXCR on the multiplex PCR reads. The repertoire consists of roughly 200,000 distinct CDR3 sequences, with about a sixth occurring once and the leading ten covering 53%. What was sequenced was blood. These receptors all stem from a woman in her forties or fifties with Graves' hyperthyroidism.

This clonotype was seen ten or more times. J is TRBJ1-5 and V is TRBV25-1; D uncertain. CDR3 size: 15 residues. The germline gives CDR1 MGHDK, CDR2 SYGVNS. Trimming shortened V by 2 bases and J by 1 base, and 9 bases separated the two germline ends. CDR3 bases: TGTGCCAGCAGTGAAGGGGTTCAAAGCAATCAGCCCCAGCATTTT. Protein product: CASSEGVQSNQPQHF.

The sample holds a few counts of this clonotype. V usage is TRBV12-3 or TRBV12-4 and J usage is TRBJ1-1; D possibly corresponds to TRBD1 (5 bases). Between the trimmed V and J ends, which lost 3 bases and 1 base, there was a span of 9 bases. This CDR3 comprises 14 residues. This CDR3 reads CASSFGGKNTEAFF. For the CDR3, the DNA is TGTGCCAGCAGTTTTGGGGGGAAGAACACTGAAGCTTTCTTT.

This clonotype was seen more than once but under ten times. This chain links TRBV11-1 with TRBJ2-2; TRBD1 might be the D (5 bases). The CDR3 extends over 15 amino acids. The germline V gene encodes CDR1 SGHAT and CDR2 FQDESV (reference sequence). The V end was cut by 1 base, the J end by 6 bases, with 12 bases between. CDR3 DNA sequence: TGTGCCAGCAGCTTAGTGGCTAGGGGCGCCGGGGAGCTGTTTTTT. As protein: CASSLVARGAGELFF. The full variable domain, its missing parts supplied by reference TRBV11-1 and TRBJ2-2, is EAEVAQSPRYKITEKSQAVAFWCDPISGHATLYWYRQILGQGPELLVQFQDESVVDDSQLPKDRFSAERLKGVDSTLKIQPAELGDSAMYLCASSLVARGAGELFFGEGSRLTVL.

This clonotype has at least ten counts. The chain has TRBV2 and TRBJ1-3, with unresolved D. Trimming took 6 bases from V and 2 from J, leaving 11 bases between them. The V gene's germline CDR1 is SNHLY and CDR2 FYNNEI. This CDR3 is built from 14 residues. CDR3 residues: CASRREGTGNTIYF. The DNA for the CDR3 is TGTGCCAGCAGGAGGGAAGGGACTGGAAACACCATATATTTT.

This clonotype appeared many times. This chain uses TRBV12-3 or TRBV12-4 with TRBJ2-1; 11 nucleotides line up with TRBD2. The CDR3 extends over 15 amino acids. J lost 8 bases, V lost 6 bases, and 9 bases had no gene match. The DNA for the CDR3 is TGTGCCAGCAGCCAAACTAGCGGGAGTAGCCATGAGCAGTTCTTC. Translating it yields CASSQTSGSSHEQFF.